One and the same sample provided the 8 T cell receptor beta chains below, sequenced in a study of post-analysis software for immune sequencing data. Study-wide results and caveats: There were five TRBV segments more frequent in patients than controls, and TRBV5-6, TRBV5-1 and TRBV20-1 were among them.

Their recognized antigens are unknown. cDNA libraries for TCR beta contained unique molecular identifiers. In TCRdb, the PCR reads were re-called with MiXCR into one record per CDR3 protein. The sample includes about 800,000 distinct CDR3 sequences, roughly 27% of them seen just once. The sequenced sample consisted of blood. The receptors come from a girl aged 10-17 years with multiple sclerosis.

The V gene is TRBV24-1, the J gene TRBJ2-1; D is perhaps TRBD1 (6 bases). The CDR3 contains 16 residues. V was pared by 3 bases and J by 6 bases, with 17 bases between. The germline V gene has CDR1 KGHDR and CDR2 SFDVKD. The CDR3 region is CATSDQGTRKGNEQFF. In nucleotides, the CDR3 is TGTGCCACCAGTGATCAGGGGACCAGGAAAGGCAATGAGCAGTTCTTC.

This clonotype has just a few counts. This chain links TRBV11-2 with TRBJ2-5; TRBD1 might be the D (6 bases). The J call could be wrong; TRBJ2-7 is a better fit for the DNA end. The CDR3 extends over 13 amino acids. Germline V CDR1 and CDR2: SGHAT, FQNNGV. CDR3 sequence reads: CASSRGQGREQYF. The CDR3 nucleotides are TGTGCCAGCAGCCGCGGCCAGGGGCGCGAGCAGTACTTC.

A word on this clonotype: The junction differs from germline at one of its ends, possibly a read error. J is TRBJ2-1 and V is TRBV5-1; either TRBD1 or TRBD2 may supply D (5 bases each). This CDR3 comprises 17 residues. The germline V gene encodes CDR1 SGHRS and CDR2 YFSETQ. The CDR3 protein is CASSASGTPSSCNEQFF. The CDR3 DNA reads as TGCGCCAGCAGCGCCTCCGGGACCCCGAGCTCCTGCAATGAGCAGTTCTTC.

This clonotype has just a few counts. V and J are TRBV20-1 and TRBJ2-1; D may be TRBD2 (7 bases). Germline CDR1 reads DFQATT; CDR2 reads SNEGSKA (reference sequence). Trimming pared 3 bases from V and 3 bases from J, leaving 15 bases between. The CDR3 runs to 15 residues. The chain's CDR3 is CSASLWGGIYNEQFF. The DNA for the CDR3 is TGCAGTGCTAGCCTTTGGGGGGGCATCTACAATGAGCAGTTCTTC.

V is TRBV29-1 and J is TRBJ2-7, with TRBD1 matching over 7 bases. The CDR3 is made up of 14 amino acids. The germline CDR1 and CDR2 sequences are SQVTM and ANQGSEA. Unmatched junction bases numbered 14, after V lost 7 bases and J lost 5 bases. The CDR3 region is CSAKPDRWQDEQYF. The CDR3 DNA is TGCAGCGCTAAGCCGGACAGGTGGCAGGACGAGCAGTACTTC.

The rearrangement joins TRBV28 to TRBJ1-2, with TRBD1 matching 7 bases. The CDR3 spans 13 residues. Germline values: CDR1 MDHEN, CDR2 SYDVKM. Germline trimming cut 5 bases from V and 10 bases from J; bases unmatched to any gene: 10. The CDR3 DNA follows: TGTGCCAGCAGTCCCCACAGGGGAGGCCCCTACACCTTC. Its translation is CASSPHRGGPYTF.

This clonotype was seen a few times. The chain combines TRBV4-1 with TRBJ1-1; D is unclear. The V gene's germline CDR1 is MGHRA and CDR2 YSYEKL. The CDR3 runs to 16 residues. V was shortened by 4 bases and J by 3 bases, with 18 bases between the two germline ends. CDR3 nucleotides: TGCGCCAGCAGCCCTGCCGTCTGGAATAGGGACACTGAAGCTTTCTTT. Protein: CASSPAVWNRDTEAFF.

J is TRBJ2-7 and V is TRBV27; D gene uncertain. The V end was cut by 0 bases, the J end by 4 bases, with 16 bases between. Germline CDR1 and CDR2: MNHEY and SMNVEV (reference sequence). The CDR3 extends over 16 amino acids. The CDR3 bases are TGTGCCAGCAGTTTATCCTTCAGGATGCCTGGGTACGAGCAGTACTTC. Amino acid sequence: CASSLSFRMPGYEQYF.